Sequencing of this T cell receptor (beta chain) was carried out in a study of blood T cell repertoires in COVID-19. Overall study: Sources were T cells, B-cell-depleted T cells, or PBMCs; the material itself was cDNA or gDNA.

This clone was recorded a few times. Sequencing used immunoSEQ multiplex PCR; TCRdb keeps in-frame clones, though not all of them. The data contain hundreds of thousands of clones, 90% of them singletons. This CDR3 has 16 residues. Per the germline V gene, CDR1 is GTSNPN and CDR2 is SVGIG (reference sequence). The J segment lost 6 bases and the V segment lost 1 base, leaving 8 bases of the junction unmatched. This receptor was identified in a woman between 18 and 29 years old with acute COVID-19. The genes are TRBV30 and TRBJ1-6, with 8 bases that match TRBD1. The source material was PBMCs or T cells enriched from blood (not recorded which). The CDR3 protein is CAWSGGWTGLNSPLHF. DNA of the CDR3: TGTGCCTGGAGTGGGGGGTGGACAGGGCTTAATTCACCCCTCCACTTT.